These 17 T cell receptor beta chains came from one sample sequenced in a study of T cells in Graves' hyperthyroidism and ophthalmopathy. Template material for amplifying TCR beta CDR3 regions consisted of RNA transcripts. TCR CDR3 underwent first-round RT-PCR with the HTBI primer set. TCRdb re-derived calls from the multiplex PCR reads in MiXCR, one entry per CDR3 protein. The repertoire has more than 500,000 distinct CDR3 sequences, 15% to 20% of them found once; the top ten carry 3% to 4.5%. Input material: blood. These receptors all stem from a woman aged 30 to 39 with Graves' hyperthyroidism.

This clonotype was observed a single time. The genes are TRBV2 and TRBJ2-3; 7 bases agree with TRBD1. Germline lookup yields CDR1 SNHLY and CDR2 FYNNEI. The CDR3 loop spans 15 amino acids. V lost 9 bases and J lost 0; bases outside the gene matches: 9. CDR3 in DNA: TGTGCCAGTACTATGGGACAGATTAGCACAGATACGCAGTATTTT. This gives the protein CASTMGQISTDTQYF.

This sequence joins TRBV4-1 and TRBJ2-1; D remains ambiguous. Germline assignment: CDR1 MGHRA and CDR2 YSYEKL. The CDR3 consists of 14 residues. V gave up 0 bases and J gave up 12 bases, with 15 bases separating them. The CDR3, as DNA: TGCGCCAGCAGCCAAGAAAACGCCGCTTTGGTGCAGTTCTTC. Amino acids: CASSQENAALVQFF.

This clonotype was observed at least ten times. The chain is built from TRBV7-8 and TRBJ2-7; D is unresolved. The CDR3 covers 15 residues. Germline-derived CDR1 and CDR2 are SGHVS and FQNEAQ. Trimming took off 1 base at V and 1 base at J, with 11 bases between the two ends. Written as DNA, the CDR3 is TGTGCCAGCAGCTTAGACGAGGTCCCGTCCTACGAGCAGTACTTC. It codes for CASSLDEVPSYEQYF.

Regarding this clonotype: The germline gene is not matched at one end of the junction; a read error may be the cause. The chain has TRBV28 and TRBJ1-5; no firm D call. Germline CDR1 is MDHEN and CDR2 is SYDVKM. This CDR3 is built from 15 residues. The CDR3: CASSIPIRVNQSQHF. In DNA form, the CDR3 reads TGTGCCAGCAGTATCCCGATTAGGGTCAATCAGTCCCAGCATTTT.

V usage is TRBV7-2 and J usage is TRBJ2-6; unclear D gene. Germline V lookup: CDR1 SGHTA, CDR2 FQGNSA. There are 16 residues in the CDR3. V dropped 2 bases and J dropped 1 base, with 9 bases sitting between them. DNA for the CDR3: TGTGCCAGCAGCTTAATGGTGGGTTCTGGGGCCAACGTCCTGACTTTC. Translation: CASSLMVGSGANVLTF.

At least ten counts were recorded for this clonotype. The chain uses TRBV5-1 and TRBJ2-7; D unresolved. The CDR3 extends over 11 amino acids. V was clipped by 5 bases and J by 6 bases, with 9 bases between them. Germline CDR1 and CDR2: SGHRS and YFSETQ. CDR3 sequence: CASRTDGEQYF. In DNA, the CDR3 is TGCGCCAGCAGAACGGACGGCGAGCAGTACTTC.

The table lists this clonotype with many counts. The chain recombines TRBV29-1 with TRBJ2-3; 12 nucleotides align to TRBD2. The CDR3 is 15 amino acids. Trimming at V came to 5 bases and at J to 5 bases, leaving 8 bases not matched to a gene. Germline V lookup: CDR1 SQVTM, CDR2 ANQGSEA. DNA of the CDR3: TGCAGCGTTCCCCTAGCGGGAGGGCCCGGAGATACGCAGTATTTT. It specifies CSVPLAGGPGDTQYF.

CDR3 nucleotide sequence: TGCAGCGTTGAAAGCCCGATTAGCGGGCCACCCTCCTACGAGCAGTACTTC. It codes for CSVESPISGPPSYEQYF. This chain connects TRBV29-1 to TRBJ2-7, with 7 nucleotides matching TRBD2. Germline V gene data show CDR1 as SQVTM and CDR2 as ANQGSEA. The CDR3 extends over 17 amino acids. J was trimmed by 0 bases and V by 2 bases; bases with no gene match: 13.

This clonotype was counted ten times or more. This chain links TRBV28 with TRBJ2-7, with 11 bases that match TRBD1. Germline CDR1 MDHEN, CDR2 SYDVKM. Trimming cost V 7 bases and J 3 bases; bases outside gene matches: 5. The CDR3 has 14 residues. The DNA for the CDR3 is TGTGCCAGCACGAGGGACAGGGGGTTCTACGAGCAGTACTTC. This codes for CASTRDRGFYEQYF.

This clonotype has at least ten counts. The chain recombines TRBV5-1 with TRBJ2-1; D remains unclear. Trimming took off 2 bases at V and 4 bases at J, with 7 bases between the two ends. CDR3 length: 13 residues. Germline V gene sequence: CDR1 SGHRS, CDR2 YFSETQ. Written as DNA, the CDR3 is TGCGCCAGCAGCTTTGAAACTTACAATGAGCAGTTCTTC. Translating gives CASSFETYNEQFF. Filled out from reference TRBV5-1 and TRBJ2-1, the complete variable domain reads KAGVTQTPRYLIKTRGQQVTLSCSPISGHRSVSWYQQTPGQGLQFLFEYFSETQRNKGNFPGRFSGRQFSNSRSEMNVSTLELGDSALYLCASSFETYNEQFFGPGTRLTVL.

There are a few counts of this clonotype. The V and J genes are TRBV6-1 and TRBJ1-5; D may be TRBD1 (5 bases). The V gene's germline CDR1 is MNHNS and CDR2 SASEGT. The CDR3 contains 13 residues. V dropped 5 bases and J dropped 5 bases, with 10 bases sitting between them. The CDR3 DNA follows: TGTGCCAGCAGTCCCAGGGAGGATCAGCCCCAGCATTTT. It translates to CASSPREDQPQHF.

This clonotype was picked up many times. CDR3 DNA sequence: TGCAGTGCTAGGGACGGGAAGGACTACGAGCAGTACTTC. This codes for CSARDGKDYEQYF. J is TRBJ2-7 and V is TRBV20-1; the D gene is possibly TRBD2 (5 bases). CDR3 length: 13 residues. V was trimmed by 3 bases and J by 3 bases, leaving 12 bases between them. Per the germline V gene, CDR1 is DFQATT and CDR2 is SNEGSKA (reference sequence).

The genes are TRBV29-1 and TRBJ1-2; TRBD1 is a possible D gene (5 bases). Germline assignment: CDR1 SQVTM and CDR2 ANQGSEA. Trimming shortened V by 4 bases and J by 6 bases, and 9 bases separated the two germline ends. This CDR3 has 11 residues. CDR3 region: CSVVRDNGYTF. The CDR3 coding sequence is TGCAGCGTTGTCAGGGATAATGGCTACACCTTC. Filled out from reference TRBV29-1 and TRBJ1-2, the complete variable domain reads SAVISQKPSRDICQRGTSLTIQCQVDSQVTMMFWYRQQPGQSLTLIATANQGSEATYESGFVIDKFPISRPNLTFSTLTVSNMSPEDSSIYLCSVVRDNGYTFGSGTRLTVV.

In the case of this clonotype: This clone may be a read error of a much larger clone one base away. The chain is built from TRBV28 and TRBJ2-7, with 8 bases fitting TRBD2. Germline CDR1 and CDR2: MDHEN and SYDVKM. The CDR3 totals 14 residues. The CDR3 nucleotides are TGTGCCAGCTCAAAGAAGCGGGAGCTCCACGAGCAGCACTTC. This encodes CASSKKRELHEQHF.

This clonotype showed up many times. The chain combines TRBV28 with TRBJ2-3; 12 nucleotides align to TRBD1. Germline trimming cut 4 bases from V and 4 bases from J; bases unmatched to any gene: 6. CDR1 MDHEN and CDR2 SYDVKM come from the germline V gene. The CDR3 consists of 16 residues. CDR3 amino acids: CASSSWDRGLADTQYF. The CDR3 nucleotides read TGTGCCAGCAGTTCCTGGGACAGGGGGCTGGCAGATACGCAGTATTTT.

This clonotype has ten or more counts. This chain uses TRBV6-5 with TRBJ2-3; D tentatively fits TRBD1 or TRBD2 (7 bases each). With 3 bases removed from V and 6 bases from J, the gap between germline ends came to 13 bases. The CDR3 spans 14 residues. From germline, CDR1 is MNHEY and CDR2 SVGAGI. CDR3 coding DNA: TGTGCCAGCAGTTATCTCAGGGGGGGCGATACGCAGTATTTT. It translates to CASSYLRGGDTQYF.

The table lists this clonotype with many counts. CDR3 in amino acids: CSVRDRGDSGELFF. The DNA for the CDR3 is TGCAGCGTCCGGGACAGGGGGGATAGTGGGGAGCTGTTTTTT. The V and J genes are TRBV29-1 and TRBJ2-2; 11 bases agree with TRBD1. Germline loops: CDR1 SQVTM, CDR2 ANQGSEA. This CDR3 is 14 amino acids long. Trimming at V came to 6 bases and at J to 8 bases, leaving 8 bases not matched to a gene.